This TCR beta chain was retrieved from a study of blood T cell repertoires in COVID-19. Study overall: Whether acute or convalescent, the COVID-19 samples came from the United States, Italy and Spain. Sample material is recorded as cDNA or gDNA derived from T cells, B-cell-depleted T cells, or PBMCs.

In the original analysis: The assay estimated nucleated cells by amplifying reference gene primers. Only in-frame clones appear in the TCRdb table, and some are missing; sequencing was by immunoSEQ multiplex PCR. Clone size and the V and J calls come from that table; the DNA yielded D and trimming. This table holds just over 150,000 clones, less than 85% found once. Deletions cut 1 base from V and 2 bases from J, with 6 bases between. Germline lookup yields CDR1 SGHRS and CDR2 YFSETQ. This CDR3 comprises 13 residues. Those enrolled in Seattle joined during active infection and were followed longitudinally afterward.

Source material: peripheral blood. J is TRBJ2-5 and V is TRBV5-1; D is uncertain. This TCR derives from a woman in her thirties or forties with COVID-19, enrolled during active disease. CDR3: CASSLRVQETQYF. The CDR3 DNA follows: TGCGCCAGCAGCTTGCGCGTTCAAGAGACCCAGTACTTC.